These 18 T cell receptor beta chains were all obtained from the same sample, sequenced in a study of OX40 agonist ivuxolimab in advanced cancers. Produced via immunoSEQ multiplex PCR; TCRdb's table is partial and in-frame only. The data show 52,000 or so clones, roughly 88% seen once. Sequenced here: CD4+ or CD8+ T cells sorted from blood, sampled in a trial of the OX40 agonist ivuxolimab. These receptors all come from an adult with an advanced solid tumor such as melanoma, head and neck, liver or kidney cancer.

V and J are TRBV6-1 and TRBJ1-5, with no clear D. CDR3 length: 13 amino acids. CDR1 is MNHNS and CDR2 is SASEGT in the germline V gene. The V end lost 6 bases, the J end lost 4 bases, and 10 bases lay between the germline ends. Here the CDR3 DNA reads TGTGCCAGCAGGCTCGACGGGAATCAGCCCCAGCATTTT. Encoded protein: CASRLDGNQPQHF.

The rearrangement links TRBV14 to TRBJ1-1; D might be TRBD1 (6 bases). CDR3 size: 13 residues. Looked up from germline, CDR1 is SGHDN and CDR2 is FVKESK. For the CDR3, the DNA is TGTGCACCCCTGGGGGGGGCGACGGCTGAAGCTTTCTTT. It encodes CAPLGGATAEAFF.

The chain recombines TRBV18 with TRBJ1-3; D not resolved. V shed 1 base and J shed 0 bases, with 4 bases lying between them. The germline V gene has CDR1 KGHSH and CDR2 LQKENI. CDR3 size: 14 residues. The CDR3 DNA is TGTGCCAGCTCACCACAGGACTCTGGAAACACCATATATTTT. Amino acid sequence: CASSPQDSGNTIYF. Drawing the rest from reference TRBV18 and TRBJ1-3, the complete variable domain is NAGVMQNPRHLVRRRGQEARLRCSPMKGHSHVYWYRQLPEEGLKFMVYLQKENIIDESGMPKERFSAEFPKEGPSILRIQQVVRGDSAAYFCASSPQDSGNTIYFGEGSWLTVV.

This chain uses TRBV9 with TRBJ2-3; 8 nucleotides line up with TRBD2. This CDR3 is 18 amino acids long. V gave up 0 bases and J gave up 0 bases; unmatched junction bases: 9. CDR1 is SGDLS and CDR2 is YYNGEE in the germline V gene. The CDR3 DNA reads as TGTGCCAGCAGCGTAGAGGCGGGAGGATACCCTAGCACAGATACGCAGTATTTT. Translation gives CASSVEAGGYPSTDTQYF.

Only a few counts were recorded for this clone. V and J are TRBV6-5 and TRBJ2-3; tentatively, D is TRBD1 (6 bases). CDR1 MNHEY and CDR2 SVGAGI come from the germline V gene. The CDR3 covers 14 residues. The V end was cut by 5 bases, the J end by 0 bases, with 9 bases between. This CDR3 is CASSRDRSTDTQYF. CDR3 nucleotides: TGTGCCAGCAGTAGAGACAGGAGCACAGATACGCAGTATTTT.

The V gene is TRBV9, the J gene TRBJ2-2; 9 positions match TRBD1. CDR3 size: 16 residues. V was pared by 0 bases and J by 7 bases, with 7 bases of the junction left unmatched. The germline V gene encodes CDR1 SGDLS and CDR2 YYNGEE. CDR3 DNA sequence: TGTGCCAGCAGCGTAGCCACAGGGGGCGCTGACGGGGAGCTGTTTTTT. Translated, it gives CASSVATGGADGELFF.

This clone was detected once. The V call is TRBV6-1, the J call TRBJ2-7, with 11 bases identical to TRBD2. This CDR3 contains 14 residues. Germline V lookup: CDR1 MNHNS, CDR2 SASEGT. V shed 5 bases and J 4 bases; nucleotides not matched to a gene: 4. Here the CDR3 reads CASSRLAGQYEQYF. The CDR3 region has the DNA TGTGCCAGCAGTCGACTAGCGGGGCAATACGAGCAGTACTTC.

V and J are TRBV5-1 and TRBJ2-2; weak D call: TRBD1 (6 bases). Per germline, CDR1 SGHRS and CDR2 YFSETQ. V lost 7 bases and J lost 0, with 16 bases in between. The CDR3 length is 16 residues. CDR3 coding DNA: TGCGCCAGCTCAGGTGGACAGACCGCGAACACCGGGGAGCTGTTTTTT. This gives the protein CASSGGQTANTGELFF.

The V gene is TRBV6-5, the J gene TRBJ1-1, with D perhaps matching TRBD1 (6 bases). The CDR3 loop spans 14 amino acids. Trimming cost V 6 bases and J 4 bases, with 15 bases left between them. Germline loops: CDR1 MNHEY, CDR2 SVGAGI. The CDR3 DNA follows: TGTGCCAGCAGACTACAGGGAGGGGGCACTGAAGCTTTCTTT. Translation gives CASRLQGGGTEAFF.

The V gene is TRBV28, the J gene TRBJ1-2; no clear D. Germline CDR1 is MDHEN and CDR2 is SYDVKM. The V and J ends lost 8 bases and 4 bases respectively, with 17 bases between them. The length of the CDR3 is 14 residues. DNA of the CDR3: TGTGCCAGCCATAGCCGGCCCTCGGGCTATGGCTACACCTTC. Its protein is CASHSRPSGYGYTF.

This sequence joins TRBV19 and TRBJ1-2; 7 positions agree with TRBD1. The germline V gene has CDR1 LNHDA and CDR2 SQIVND (reference sequence). This CDR3 spans 14 amino acids. The J segment lost 1 base and the V segment lost 6 bases, leaving 5 bases of the junction unmatched. As DNA, the CDR3 is TGTGCCAGTAGATTGGGACAGAATAACTATGGCTACACCTTC. Residues: CASRLGQNNYGYTF.

The V gene is TRBV7-9, the J gene TRBJ1-4; TRBD1 might be the D (5 bases). Germline CDR1 SEHNR, CDR2 FQNEAQ (reference sequence). This CDR3 spans 13 amino acids. Trimming removed 6 bases at V and 7 bases at J, with 12 bases between. The CDR3 protein is CASRTAGREKLFF. CDR3 bases: TGTGCCAGCAGGACGGCAGGGCGTGAAAAACTGTTTTTT.

The V and J genes are TRBV9 and TRBJ2-6; no clear D. This CDR3 spans 15 amino acids. Trimming stripped 0 bases from V and 0 bases from J, with 4 bases between. The germline V gene encodes CDR1 SGDLS and CDR2 YYNGEE. Written as DNA, the CDR3 is TGTGCCAGCAGCGTAGTTAGCTCTGGGGCCAACGTCCTGACTTTC. Residues: CASSVVSSGANVLTF.

The sample holds a few counts of this clone. The chain employs TRBV18 and TRBJ1-1, with 8 bases that match TRBD1. V lost 6 bases to trimming and J lost 7 bases; unmatched junction nucleotides: 4. Germline V gene sequence: CDR1 KGHSH, CDR2 LQKENI. CDR3 length: 12 residues. The CDR3 spells CASSVDRVEAFF. The DNA for the CDR3 is TGTGCCAGCTCGGTGGACAGGGTTGAAGCTTTCTTT.

The rearrangement links TRBV5-4 to TRBJ2-1; 11 bases are shared with TRBD1. With V trimmed by 4 bases and J by 9 bases, 6 bases remained unmatched. This CDR3 region has 14 residues. Germline values: CDR1 SGHNT, CDR2 YYREEE (reference sequence). CDR3 residues: CASSVGQGVGEQFF. CDR3 DNA sequence: TGTGCCAGCAGCGTGGGACAGGGGGTGGGTGAGCAGTTCTTC.

This clone appeared once. In the same sample, other DNA sequences code for this CDR3. The rearrangement uses TRBV30 and TRBJ1-2, with a tentative D call TRBD1 (6 bases). The CDR3 is 13 amino acids. CDR1 GTSNPN and CDR2 SVGIG come from the germline V gene (reference sequence). V dropped 5 bases and J dropped 8 bases, with 18 bases sitting between them. The CDR3 protein is CAWEGSGAGGYTF. CDR3 nucleotide sequence: TGTGCCTGGGAGGGGTCGGGGGCTGGAGGCTACACCTTC.

This clone has only one observation. V and J are TRBV7-9 and TRBJ2-7; 8 bases are a match to TRBD1. CDR1 SEHNR and CDR2 FQNEAQ come from the germline V gene (reference sequence). The CDR3 contains 14 residues. The V segment lost 2 bases and the J segment 7 bases; nucleotides outside the gene matches: 7. CDR3 sequence: CASSLLTGAKEQYF. CDR3 nucleotides: TGTGCCAGCAGCTTACTGACAGGGGCGAAGGAGCAGTACTTC.

This sequence joins TRBV2 and TRBJ1-1; no firm D call. This CDR3 contains 14 residues. Germline loops: CDR1 SNHLY, CDR2 FYNNEI. V lost 1 base, J lost 4 bases, and 10 bases lay in between. The DNA for the CDR3 is TGTGCCAGCAGTGAAGACAGAGGTGGCACTGAAGCTTTCTTT. Amino acids: CASSEDRGGTEAFF.